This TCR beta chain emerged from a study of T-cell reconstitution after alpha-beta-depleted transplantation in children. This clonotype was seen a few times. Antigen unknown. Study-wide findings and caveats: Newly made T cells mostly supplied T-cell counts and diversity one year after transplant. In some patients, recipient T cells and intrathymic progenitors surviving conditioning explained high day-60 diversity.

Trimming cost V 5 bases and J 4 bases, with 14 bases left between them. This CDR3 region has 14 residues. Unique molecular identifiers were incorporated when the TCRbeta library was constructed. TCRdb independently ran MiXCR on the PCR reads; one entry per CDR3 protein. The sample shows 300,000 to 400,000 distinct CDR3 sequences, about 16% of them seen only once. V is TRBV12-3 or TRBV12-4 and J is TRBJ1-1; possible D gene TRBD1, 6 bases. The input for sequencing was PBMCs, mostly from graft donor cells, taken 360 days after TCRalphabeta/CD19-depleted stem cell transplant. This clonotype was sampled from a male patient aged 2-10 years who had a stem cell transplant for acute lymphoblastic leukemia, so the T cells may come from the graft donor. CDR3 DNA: TGTGCCAGCAGTACAGGGACTTATAGCACTGAAGCTTTCTTT. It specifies CASSTGTYSTEAFF.